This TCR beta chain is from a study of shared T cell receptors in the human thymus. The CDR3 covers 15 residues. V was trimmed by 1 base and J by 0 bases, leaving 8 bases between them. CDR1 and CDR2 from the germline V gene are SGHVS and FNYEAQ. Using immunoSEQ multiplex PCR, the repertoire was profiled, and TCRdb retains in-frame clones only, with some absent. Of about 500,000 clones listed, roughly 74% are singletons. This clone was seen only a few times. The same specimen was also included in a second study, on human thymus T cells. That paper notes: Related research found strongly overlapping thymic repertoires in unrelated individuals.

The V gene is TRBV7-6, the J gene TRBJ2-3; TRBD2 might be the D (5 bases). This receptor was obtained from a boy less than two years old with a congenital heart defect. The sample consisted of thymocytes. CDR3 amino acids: CASSLDWESTDTQYF. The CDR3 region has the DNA TGTGCCAGCAGCTTAGACTGGGAGAGCACAGATACGCAGTATTTT.